The present T cell receptor (beta chain) was sequenced within a study of blood T cell repertoires in COVID-19. The overall study: Italy, Spain and the United States were the sources of the convalescent and acute COVID-19 samples. PBMCs, B-cell-depleted T cells, or T cells were the source of the cDNA or gDNA that made up the material.

Clones were sequenced by immunoSEQ multiplex PCR, and TCRdb holds only the in-frame ones, with some missing. The sample contains 68,000 or so clones, 80% to 85% of which appear only once. Trimming took off 6 bases at V and 4 bases at J, with 16 bases between the two ends. Germline V lookup: CDR1 MNHEY, CDR2 SVGAGI. The CDR3 sequence is 15 residues long. This clone was observed a few times. The source of this sequence is a human donor in a cohort sampled during active COVID-19. This sequence joins TRBV6-5 and TRBJ1-3; TRBD1 is a possible D gene (5 bases). Sequenced input: peripheral blood. The CDR3 nucleotides read TGTGCCAGCAGCTCCTTGTATGGGGCGGGAAACACCATATATTTT. Translation gives CASSSLYGAGNTIYF.